This is a list of T cell receptor beta chains from one sample in a study of blood T cell repertoires in COVID-19. Data came from immunoSEQ multiplex PCR; TCRdb stores just in-frame clones and leaves some out. The sample lists just over 250,000 clones; about 90% were seen once. Sequenced input: peripheral blood. Every receptor here comes from a woman aged 45-59 years with acute or convalescent COVID-19. The CDR3 runs from the conserved cysteine through the conserved F or W. Fields, in order: D gene, clone size, J gene, V gene, CDR3 DNA, CDR3 protein. A D gene is named only where the DNA matches it firmly. Clone size is stated in some rows and not others, as once, few, many or a class when expanded.

D gene: NA; clone size: NA; J gene: TRBJ1-4; V gene: TRBV30; CDR3 DNA: TGTGCCTGCTCGACAGGAACTAATGAAAAACTGTTTTTT; CDR3 protein: CACSTGTNEKLFF
D gene: TRBD2; clone size: once; J gene: TRBJ2-3; V gene: TRBV27; CDR3 DNA: TGTGCCAGCAGTTCCCCTTCTAGCGGGGTCCTCTCAGATACGCAGTATTTT; CDR3 protein: CASSSPSSGVLSDTQYF
D gene: NA; clone size: NA; J gene: TRBJ1-2; V gene: TRBV5-1; CDR3 DNA: TGCGCCAGCAGTTTCGATCACAAAAACTATGGCTACACCTTC; CDR3 protein: CASSFDHKNYGYTF
D gene: NA; clone size: NA; J gene: TRBJ1-4; V gene: TRBV28; CDR3 DNA: TGTGCCAGCAGTTTTGGGACACCCGCAACTAATGAAAAACTGTTTTTT; CDR3 protein: CASSFGTPATNEKLFF
D gene: NA; clone size: NA; J gene: TRBJ2-3; V gene: TRBV7-2; CDR3 DNA: TGTGCCAGCAAGATAGCGACTAGCACAGATACGCAGTATTTT; CDR3 protein: CASKIATSTDTQYF
D gene: TRBD1; clone size: NA; J gene: TRBJ2-7; V gene: TRBV28; CDR3 DNA: TGTGCCAGCAGTTTGGACAGGGGGCTTCTTTACGAGCAGTACTTC; CDR3 protein: CASSLDRGLLYEQYF
D gene: NA; clone size: NA; J gene: TRBJ1-5; V gene: TRBV27; CDR3 DNA: TGTGCCAGCAGTTTATCGGGTGGGGCCCGGCAGCCCCAGCATTTT; CDR3 protein: CASSLSGGARQPQHF
D gene: NA; clone size: NA; J gene: TRBJ2-5; V gene: TRBV19; CDR3 DNA: TGTGCCAGTAGTATTGGCCGGGTCGGCCAGTACCAAGAGACCCAGTACTTC; CDR3 protein: CASSIGRVGQYQETQYF
D gene: TRBD2; clone size: NA; J gene: TRBJ2-1; V gene: TRBV11-2; CDR3 DNA: TGTGCCAGCAGCCCTAGGACTAGCGGGAAGGGTGAGCAGTTCTTC; CDR3 protein: CASSPRTSGKGEQFF
D gene: NA; clone size: NA; J gene: TRBJ2-3; V gene: TRBV28; CDR3 DNA: TGTGCCAGCAGTTTACAGGGTAGGGCAGATACGCAGTATTTT; CDR3 protein: CASSLQGRADTQYF
D gene: NA; clone size: NA; J gene: TRBJ1-1; V gene: TRBV6-4; CDR3 DNA: TGTGCCAGCAGACCCGACAGCATGAACACTGAAGCTTTCTTT; CDR3 protein: CASRPDSMNTEAFF
D gene: NA; clone size: NA; J gene: TRBJ2-7; V gene: TRBV5-1; CDR3 DNA: TGCGCCAGCAGCCTCGGGTCGACTGGGGAGCAGTACTTC; CDR3 protein: CASSLGSTGEQYF
D gene: TRBD1; clone size: NA; J gene: TRBJ1-1; V gene: TRBV6-2/TRBV6-3; CDR3 DNA: TGTGCCAGCAGTTACTCTTGGACAGGGTCAATGAACACTGAAGCTTTCTTT; CDR3 protein: CASSYSWTGSMNTEAFF
D gene: NA; clone size: NA; J gene: TRBJ1-6; V gene: TRBV5-4; CDR3 DNA: TGTGCCAGCAGGTTGGGACTGGATAATTCACCCCTCCACTTT; CDR3 protein: CASRLGLDNSPLHF
D gene: NA; clone size: NA; J gene: TRBJ2-5; V gene: TRBV10-3; CDR3 DNA: TGTGCCATCAGTGATTCAGGGGTGGAAGAGACCCAGTACTTC; CDR3 protein: CAISDSGVEETQYF
D gene: NA; clone size: NA; J gene: TRBJ2-3; V gene: TRBV28; CDR3 DNA: TGTGCCAGCAGGACGAGGTCCGATACGCAGTATTTT; CDR3 protein: CASRTRSDTQYF
D gene: NA; clone size: NA; J gene: TRBJ2-7; V gene: TRBV3-1/TRBV3-2; CDR3 DNA: TGTGCCAGCAGCCAAAGAAGAGAGGGTGGTGAGCAGTACTTC; CDR3 protein: CASSQRREGGEQYF
D gene: TRBD1; clone size: NA; J gene: TRBJ1-1; V gene: TRBV7-2; CDR3 DNA: TGTGCCAGCAGCGCTGACAGGGGAAGAGCTGAAGCTTTCTTT; CDR3 protein: CASSADRGRAEAFF
D gene: TRBD1; clone size: NA; J gene: TRBJ1-2; V gene: TRBV27; CDR3 DNA: TGTGCCAGCAGTTTTTCTGGGGGCAGGGGGCAGGGTGGCTACACCTTC; CDR3 protein: CASSFSGGRGQGGYTF
D gene: NA; clone size: once; J gene: TRBJ2-3; V gene: TRBV7-2; CDR3 DNA: TGTGCCAGCAGCTCGCCAGGGGGGATCATCACAGATACGCAGTATTTT; CDR3 protein: CASSSPGGIITDTQYF
D gene: TRBD2; clone size: NA; J gene: TRBJ2-1; V gene: TRBV2; CDR3 DNA: TGTGCCAGCAGACGGGTAGCGGGAGGGTACAATGAGCAGTTCTTC; CDR3 protein: CASRRVAGGYNEQFF
D gene: TRBD2; clone size: NA; J gene: TRBJ2-1; V gene: TRBV29-1; CDR3 DNA: TGCAGCGTTGAAGGTACAGCGGGAGGGTACAATGAGCAGTTCTTC; CDR3 protein: CSVEGTAGGYNEQFF
D gene: TRBD1; clone size: once; J gene: TRBJ1-5; V gene: TRBV6-5; CDR3 DNA: TGTGCCAGCAGTTCGGACAGGGGAGGGAATCAGCCCCAGCATTTT; CDR3 protein: CASSSDRGGNQPQHF
D gene: TRBD1; clone size: NA; J gene: TRBJ1-4; V gene: TRBV19; CDR3 DNA: TGTGCCAGTAGTATCCGGGACAGCTATAATGAAAAACTGTTTTTT; CDR3 protein: CASSIRDSYNEKLFF
D gene: NA; clone size: once; J gene: TRBJ2-7; V gene: TRBV27; CDR3 DNA: TGTGCCAGCAGGGGACTTGGACGGATGGAGACCTACGAGCAGTACTTC; CDR3 protein: CASRGLGRMETYEQYF
D gene: TRBD1; clone size: NA; J gene: TRBJ1-2; V gene: TRBV19; CDR3 DNA: TGTGCCAGTAGCTATCAACAGGGGAATACGAATGGCTACACCTTC; CDR3 protein: CASSYQQGNTNGYTF
D gene: NA; clone size: NA; J gene: TRBJ2-7; V gene: TRBV28; CDR3 DNA: TGTGCCAGCAGTCCGACAGTAAACGAGCAGTACTTC; CDR3 protein: CASSPTVNEQYF
D gene: TRBD2; clone size: NA; J gene: TRBJ2-1; V gene: TRBV5-4; CDR3 DNA: TGTGCCAGCAGCCGCGGGACTAGCGAGTACAATGAGCAGTTCTTC; CDR3 protein: CASSRGTSEYNEQFF
D gene: TRBD1; clone size: once; J gene: TRBJ1-1; V gene: TRBV12-3/TRBV12-4; CDR3 DNA: TGTGCCAGCAGAGGGACAGGGTGGCGAGAAGCTTTCTTT; CDR3 protein: CASRGTGWREAFF
D gene: NA; clone size: NA; J gene: TRBJ2-7; V gene: TRBV25-1; CDR3 DNA: TGTGCCAGCGGACGGGACATTTACGAGCAGTACTTC; CDR3 protein: CASGRDIYEQYF
D gene: NA; clone size: NA; J gene: TRBJ1-1; V gene: TRBV29-1; CDR3 DNA: TGCAGCGTTGAGGGGGCAGCTTTCTTT; CDR3 protein: CSVEGAAFF
D gene: NA; clone size: NA; J gene: TRBJ1-2; V gene: TRBV27; CDR3 DNA: TGTGCCAGCAGTTTATGGGGGGGTTATGGCTACACCTTC; CDR3 protein: CASSLWGGYGYTF
D gene: TRBD2; clone size: NA; J gene: TRBJ2-5; V gene: TRBV5-1; CDR3 DNA: TGCGCCAGCAGCTTGGCACTAGCGGGAGGGGAGACCCAGTACTTC; CDR3 protein: CASSLALAGGETQYF
D gene: NA; clone size: NA; J gene: TRBJ2-3; V gene: TRBV5-5; CDR3 DNA: TGTGCCAGCAGCACAGCTAGCACAGATACGCAGTATTTT; CDR3 protein: CASSTASTDTQYF
D gene: NA; clone size: once; J gene: TRBJ1-2; V gene: TRBV15; CDR3 DNA: TGTGCCACCAGCAGAGATGAGGGCCACCCCGGAGGCTACACCTTC; CDR3 protein: CATSRDEGHPGGYTF
D gene: NA; clone size: few; J gene: TRBJ1-1; V gene: TRBV4-2; CDR3 DNA: TGTGCCAGCAGCCAAGATCTTCCCGTGAACACTGAAGCTTTCTTT; CDR3 protein: CASSQDLPVNTEAFF
D gene: NA; clone size: NA; J gene: TRBJ2-3; V gene: TRBV7-2; CDR3 DNA: TGTGCCAGCAGCTTTAGCGGCACAGATACGCAGTATTTT; CDR3 protein: CASSFSGTDTQYF
D gene: TRBD1; clone size: NA; J gene: TRBJ1-6; V gene: TRBV9; CDR3 DNA: TGTGCCAGCAGCACGGGACAGGGGAATTCACCCCTCCACTTT; CDR3 protein: CASSTGQGNSPLHF
D gene: NA; clone size: NA; J gene: TRBJ1-2; V gene: TRBV2; CDR3 DNA: TGTGCCAGCAACCGGGAGGGTGGCTACACCTTC; CDR3 protein: CASNREGGYTF
D gene: NA; clone size: NA; J gene: TRBJ2-7; V gene: TRBV30; CDR3 DNA: TGTGCCTGGAGGTCCGGGGGTGGAAGAATGCAGTACTTC; CDR3 protein: CAWRSGGGRMQYF
D gene: TRBD1; clone size: NA; J gene: TRBJ1-2; V gene: TRBV5-1; CDR3 DNA: TGCGCCAGCAGCTTGAGCAGGGCAGGGGGTAATGGCTACACCTTC; CDR3 protein: CASSLSRAGGNGYTF
D gene: TRBD1; clone size: NA; J gene: TRBJ1-2; V gene: TRBV7-8; CDR3 DNA: TGTGCCAGCAGTCAGAGAGTTACAGGGGACGGCTACACCTTC; CDR3 protein: CASSQRVTGDGYTF
D gene: NA; clone size: NA; J gene: TRBJ1-1; V gene: TRBV10-3; CDR3 DNA: TGTGCCAGCACTGGGACTGACAACACTGAAGCTTTCTTT; CDR3 protein: CASTGTDNTEAFF
D gene: TRBD1; clone size: NA; J gene: TRBJ2-7; V gene: TRBV28; CDR3 DNA: TGTGCCAGCAGTCCGCAGGGGGCGGGGATGGATTACGAGCAGTACTTC; CDR3 protein: CASSPQGAGMDYEQYF
D gene: NA; clone size: NA; J gene: TRBJ2-3; V gene: TRBV5-1; CDR3 DNA: TGCGCCAGCAGCTTGGCCAAAAACACAGATACGCAGTATTTT; CDR3 protein: CASSLAKNTDTQYF
D gene: NA; clone size: NA; J gene: TRBJ1-6; V gene: TRBV28; CDR3 DNA: TGTGCCAGCAGTTCAGTGGACAGAAGCTCCTATAATTCACCCCTCCACTTT; CDR3 protein: CASSSVDRSSYNSPLHF
D gene: TRBD1; clone size: NA; J gene: TRBJ1-5; V gene: TRBV15; CDR3 DNA: TGTGCCACCAGCAGAGTAGGGACAGTGAATCAGCCCCAGCATTTT; CDR3 protein: CATSRVGTVNQPQHF
D gene: TRBD1; clone size: NA; J gene: TRBJ1-1; V gene: TRBV27; CDR3 DNA: TGTGCCAGCAGCGCCTATGGACAGGGAGGAGCTGAAGCTTTCTTT; CDR3 protein: CASSAYGQGGAEAFF
D gene: TRBD2; clone size: once; J gene: TRBJ2-5; V gene: TRBV7-9; CDR3 DNA: TGTGCCAGCAGCTTAGGGGGACTAGCGGGAGGGGAGACCCAGTACTTC; CDR3 protein: CASSLGGLAGGETQYF